These 12 T cell receptor beta chains were sequenced from one sample in a study of a mutant IDH1 vaccine in newly diagnosed glioma. Sample time point: baseline, week 1 (first vaccination visit). This sample's treatment: pre-vaccination baseline after standard-of-care therapy. Only in-frame clones appear in the TCRdb table, and some are missing; sequencing was by immunoSEQ multiplex PCR. This table holds roughly 68,000 clones, more than 65% found once. Sequencing was performed on PBMCs, taken from a glioma patient treated with radiotherapy, temozolomide or both. The receptors were sampled from a man over 45 with glioma.

The gene calls are TRBV6-5 and TRBJ2-7; 7 nucleotides align to TRBD1. Germline lookup yields CDR1 MNHEY and CDR2 SVGAGI. J lost 5 bases, V lost 6 bases, and 10 bases had no gene match. The CDR3 has 14 amino acids. CDR3 nucleotides: TGTGCCAGCAGCCGGGCGACAGGGTTCCACGAGCAGTACTTC. It is translated as CASSRATGFHEQYF.

The chain combines TRBV29-1 with TRBJ2-7; D is perhaps TRBD1 (6 bases). There are 14 residues in the CDR3. Germline assignment: CDR1 SQVTM and CDR2 ANQGSEA. Trimming removed 4 bases at V and 2 bases at J, with 15 bases between. The CDR3 bases are TGCAGCGTTGCCTTAACAGGGCGACCCTACGAGCAGTACTTC. This gives the protein CSVALTGRPYEQYF.

This clone was observed a few times. V gene TRBV6-1 combines with J gene TRBJ1-5; no definite D call. The CDR3 is made up of 12 amino acids. V was cut by 3 bases and J by 4 bases, with 4 bases left in between. The germline gives CDR1 MNHNS, CDR2 SASEGT. CDR3 sequence: CASSESNQPQHF. The CDR3, as DNA: TGTGCCAGCAGTGAGTCTAATCAGCCCCAGCATTTT.

The genes are TRBV7-9 and TRBJ2-3; 9 positions match TRBD2. The germline V gene has CDR1 SEHNR and CDR2 FQNEAQ (reference sequence). V lost 5 bases to trimming and J lost 1 base; unmatched junction nucleotides: 1. This CDR3 has 14 amino acids. Here the CDR3 DNA reads TGTGCCAGCAGCCAGCGGGGGGGCACAGATACGCAGTATTTT. Translating it yields CASSQRGGTDTQYF.

The chain is built from TRBV13 and TRBJ2-5; D might be TRBD1 or TRBD2, each matching 5 bases. Trimming took off 4 bases at V and 5 bases at J, with 5 bases between the two ends. The germline V gene has CDR1 PRHDT and CDR2 FYEKMQ (reference sequence). This CDR3 has 11 residues. CDR3 sequence reads: CASSWGETQYF. The CDR3 DNA is TGTGCCAGCAGCTGGGGGGAGACCCAGTACTTC.

The V and J genes are TRBV27 and TRBJ1-5; D gene unclear. Trimming shortened V by 2 bases and J by 0 bases, and 5 bases separated the two germline ends. Per the germline V gene, CDR1 is MNHEY and CDR2 is SMNVEV (reference sequence). The length of the CDR3 is 14 residues. CDR3 bases: TGTGCCAGCAGTTTAATGTTTAGCAATCAGCCCCAGCATTTT. This codes for CASSLMFSNQPQHF.

The V gene is TRBV6-5, the J gene TRBJ1-4; D is perhaps TRBD1 (6 bases). The CDR3 is made up of 15 amino acids. V was pared by 4 bases and J by 7 bases, with 16 bases between. The germline V gene encodes CDR1 MNHEY and CDR2 SVGAGI. CDR3 sequence (DNA): TGTGCCAGCAGTTGGGCGAAGACAGGAGTTGAAAAACTGTTTTTT. It translates to CASSWAKTGVEKLFF.

The V and J genes are TRBV14 and TRBJ1-6; D perhaps matches TRBD1 (6 bases). The germline gives CDR1 SGHDN, CDR2 FVKESK. CDR3 length equals 14 residues. V shed 6 bases and J shed 10 bases, with 16 bases lying between them. CDR3 residues: CASSRAGVGSPLHF. In DNA, the CDR3 is TGTGCCAGCAGTAGGGCAGGGGTCGGCTCACCCCTCCACTTT.

The J gene is TRBJ2-1, the V gene TRBV7-2; tentatively, D is TRBD2 (5 bases). CDR1 is SGHTA, CDR2 FQGNSA, per germline. The CDR3 sequence is 14 residues long. Trimming took 3 bases from V and 9 from J, leaving 15 bases between them. As DNA, the CDR3 is TGTGCCAGCAGCTTCGGGATCCTTAATAGTGAGCAGTTCTTC. As protein: CASSFGILNSEQFF.

Only a few counts were recorded for this clone. The rearrangement joins TRBV15 to TRBJ1-1; possibly TRBD1 for D (5 bases). Trimming pared 9 bases from V and 1 base from J, leaving 12 bases between. The CDR3 is 13 amino acids. Germline V CDR1 and CDR2: LNHNV, YYDKDF (reference sequence). CDR3 residues: CATGEGRNTEAFF. CDR3 bases: TGTGCCACGGGGGAGGGTCGGAACACTGAAGCTTTCTTT.

The chain has TRBV14 and TRBJ2-1, with 9 positions matching TRBD2. Germline CDR1 SGHDN, CDR2 FVKESK. The length of the CDR3 is 15 residues. Trimming removed 1 base from V and 15 bases from J; junction bases left unmatched: 13. CDR3 bases: TGTGCCAGCAGCCAAGGACAGTTTTTATCGCGGGAGGGGTTCTTC. Its protein is CASSQGQFLSREGFF.

The chain combines TRBV9 with TRBJ1-1; D is ambiguous. Germline CDR1 reads SGDLS; CDR2 reads YYNGEE. Trimming stripped 0 bases from V and 4 bases from J, with 7 bases between. This CDR3 comprises 13 residues. CDR3 residues: CASSVVGSTEAFF. The CDR3 coding sequence is TGTGCCAGCAGCGTAGTCGGGAGCACTGAAGCTTTCTTT.